The clone carrying this T cell receptor beta chain was found a few times. Amplification yielded TCR beta CDR3 regions, with RNA transcripts as the source. An initial round of RT-PCR targeting the TCR CDR3 relied on the HTBI primer set. TCRdb passed the multiplex PCR reads through MiXCR, listing each CDR3 protein once. The table includes a few hundred thousand distinct CDR3 sequences, about 16% detected once. The source of the sample is a study of T cells in Graves' hyperthyroidism and ophthalmopathy. CDR1 and CDR2 from the germline V gene are DFQATT and SNEGSKA (reference sequence). The V and J ends lost 4 bases and 3 bases respectively, with 12 bases between them. The CDR3 is made up of 13 amino acids. Patients were excluded for uncontrolled infection, other autoimmune disease, pregnancy or lactation.

The receptor's source is a woman aged 25-40 years with Graves' ophthalmopathy. The sequenced material came from blood. This chain links TRBV20-1 with TRBJ2-5, with a tentative D call TRBD1 (6 bases). The CDR3 region is CSAIRTAEETQYF. CDR3 sequence (DNA): TGCAGTGCTATAAGGACAGCTGAAGAGACCCAGTACTTC.